The subject of this entry is one T cell receptor (beta chain). Its antigen remains unknown. The data were obtained in a study of regulatory T cells in long-lasting Graves disease. Study overall: New Graves' disease cases had less than 3 months of antithyroid drugs. Findings of the study overall: Lower TCR diversity characterized persistent Graves' patients relative to newly diagnosed patients.

The CDR3 totals 18 residues. From germline, CDR1 is MNHEY and CDR2 SMNVEV (reference sequence). The junction had 17 bases not matched to a gene; V was cut back by 4 bases and J by 7 bases. To make TCR beta libraries, researchers used iRepertoire HTBI primers and Arm-PCR of CDR3 regions. TCRdb redid the calling of the multiplex PCR reads with MiXCR, one entry per CDR3 protein. The sample lists 580,000 or so distinct CDR3 sequences, about 16% seen once, with around 11% in the top ten. The time point was: newly diagnosed GD, antithyroid drugs for less than 3 months. The TCR library was prepared using RNA isolated from PBMCs. These data are also associated with another study on T cells in Graves' hyperthyroidism and ophthalmopathy. That study reports: A first-round RT-PCR of the TCR CDR3 used the HTBI primer set.

Specimen: peripheral blood mononuclear cells (PBMCs), collected at new diagnosis, from a patient treated with antithyroid drugs. The sequence came from a young man with Graves disease. V usage is TRBV27 and J usage is TRBJ2-2; 8 bases line up with TRBD1. CDR3 bases: TGTGCCAGCAGTTCCCGCGGGACAGGTCCTGGTCTTAGCGGGGAGCTGTTTTTT. It encodes CASSSRGTGPGLSGELFF.